The 9 T cell receptor beta chains given below trace back to one sample, sequenced in a study of radiotherapy plus CTLA-4 blockade in lung cancer. Generated by immunoSEQ multiplex PCR, the TCRdb table keeps only in-frame clones and is missing some. The data contain over 50,000 clones, approximately 79% of them seen just once; the ten biggest clones take up about 2.9%. The source material was peripheral blood, sampled from a patient treated with radiotherapy plus ipilimumab. All receptors come from a human donor with non-small cell lung cancer who had a partial response to radiotherapy plus ipilimumab.

The gene calls are TRBV5-6 and TRBJ1-2, with D perhaps TRBD1 (5 bases). This CDR3 spans 14 amino acids. Trimming took off 2 bases at V and 2 bases at J, with 10 bases between the two ends. Germline V gene sequence: CDR1 SGHDT, CDR2 YYEEEE. The CDR3: CASSFGGGNYGYTF. CDR3 nucleotides: TGTGCCAGCAGCTTTGGTGGGGGGAACTATGGCTACACCTTC.

This chain uses TRBV2 with TRBJ2-2, with D possibly being TRBD2 (5 bases). The V end was cut by 3 bases, the J end by 5 bases, with 7 bases between. CDR1 is SNHLY, CDR2 FYNNEI, per germline. The CDR3 is 13 amino acids. The CDR3 region is CASSEWETGELFF. The CDR3 DNA sequence: TGTGCCAGCAGTGAGTGGGAGACCGGGGAGCTGTTTTTT.

This CDR3 is CASSHGQGIMNTEAFF. DNA for the CDR3: TGTGCCAGCTCACACGGACAGGGGATAATGAACACTGAAGCTTTCTTT. J is TRBJ1-1 and V is TRBV18; the match to TRBD1 covers 9 bases. CDR1 is KGHSH and CDR2 is LQKENI in the germline V gene. The CDR3 contains 16 residues. V lost 4 bases, J lost 0 bases, and 6 bases stayed unmatched.

This sequence joins TRBV6-1 and TRBJ1-6; no clear D gene. The CDR3 covers 14 residues. Germline V gives CDR1 MNHNS, CDR2 SASEGT. V was cut by 6 bases and J by 1 base, with 7 bases left in between. The CDR3 DNA reads as TGTGCCAGCAGCGTCGGGTCCTATAATTCACCCCTCCACTTT. It codes for CASSVGSYNSPLHF.

The J gene is TRBJ1-3, the V gene TRBV5-6; D remains ambiguous. Germline V CDR1 and CDR2: SGHDT, YYEEEE. The CDR3 consists of 15 residues. V shed 2 bases and J shed 0 bases, with 9 bases lying between them. The CDR3 reads CASSLRRLSGNTIYF. CDR3 DNA sequence: TGTGCCAGCAGCTTAAGACGACTCTCTGGAAACACCATATATTTT.

The chain links TRBV9 to TRBJ2-3; 15 positions match TRBD2. In germline, CDR1 is SGDLS, CDR2 YYNGEE. V lost 3 bases to trimming and J lost 6 bases; unmatched junction nucleotides: 8. This CDR3 is built from 17 residues. CDR3 protein: CASSALGTSGGSDTQYF. The DNA of the CDR3 is TGTGCCAGCAGCGCCCTCGGGACTAGCGGGGGGTCGGATACGCAGTATTTT.

In this sample, this clone turned up once. This rearrangement joins TRBV14 to TRBJ1-1, with a weak D call TRBD1 (6 bases). V dropped 0 bases and J dropped 11 bases, with 13 bases sitting between them. The length of the CDR3 is 13 residues. Per germline, CDR1 SGHDN and CDR2 FVKESK. CDR3 bases: TGTGCCAGCAGCCAAGATCTACAGGGTACGGCTTTCTTT. It specifies CASSQDLQGTAFF.

The V gene is TRBV5-1, the J gene TRBJ2-3; 8 nucleotides line up with TRBD1. This CDR3 has 16 amino acids. Germline CDR1 is SGHRS and CDR2 is YFSETQ. Losses at the gene ends were 4 bases for V and 5 bases for J; bases not matched to a gene: 12. CDR3 sequence reads: CASSIQGATTQDTQYF. CDR3 sequence (DNA): TGCGCCAGCAGCATCCAGGGGGCGACCACACAAGATACGCAGTATTTT.

The V call is TRBV5-1, the J call TRBJ1-3; D uncertain. The CDR3 extends over 15 amino acids. The germline gives CDR1 SGHRS, CDR2 YFSETQ. V was cut by 0 bases and J by 0 bases, with 7 bases left in between. The CDR3 DNA reads as TGCGCCAGCAGCTTGGGGGAGGTCTCTGGAAACACCATATATTTT. Protein product: CASSLGEVSGNTIYF.